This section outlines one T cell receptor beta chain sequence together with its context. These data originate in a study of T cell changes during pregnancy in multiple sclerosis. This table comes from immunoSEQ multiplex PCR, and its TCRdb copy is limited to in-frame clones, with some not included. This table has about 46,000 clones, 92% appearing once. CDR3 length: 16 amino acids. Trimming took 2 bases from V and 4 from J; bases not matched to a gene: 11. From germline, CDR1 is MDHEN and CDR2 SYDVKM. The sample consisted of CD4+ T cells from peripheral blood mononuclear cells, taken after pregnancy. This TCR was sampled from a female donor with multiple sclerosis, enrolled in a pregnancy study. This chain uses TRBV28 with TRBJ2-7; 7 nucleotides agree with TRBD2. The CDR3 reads CASSLRRGGSLYEQYF. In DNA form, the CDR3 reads TGTGCCAGCAGTTTAAGGAGGGGCGGGAGTCTTTACGAGCAGTACTTC. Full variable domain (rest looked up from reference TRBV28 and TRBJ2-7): DVKVTQSSRYLVKRTGEKVFLECVQDMDHENMFWYRQDPGLGLRLIYFSYDVKMKEKGDIPEGYSVSREKKERFSLILESASTNQTSMYLCASSLRRGGSLYEQYFGPGTRLTVT.